This T cell receptor beta chain is drawn from a study of Graves' ophthalmopathy and Graves' hyperthyroidism. Study in general: Peripheral blood (taken before any treatment) was collected at initial diagnosis.

Germline V gene sequence: CDR1 SEHNR, CDR2 FQNEAQ (reference sequence). Between the trimmed V and J ends, which lost 5 bases and 0 bases, there was a span of 15 bases. The CDR3 spans 16 residues. Note on this clonotype: The target antigen is unknown.

RNA transcripts yielded amplified TCR beta CDR3 regions. After a first-round RT-PCR with HTBI primers, a second-round multiplex PCR was run. TCRdb analysed the multiplex PCR reads with MiXCR anew, one entry per CDR3 protein. The sample includes about 740,000 distinct CDR3 sequences, around 40% of them seen just once. Study-wide results and limits: Blood also contained most of the expanded thyroid clonotypes above 0.001 frequency.

Among the exclusions were patients with other autoimmune diseases, uncontrolled infections, pregnancy or lactation. The diagnostic workup employed clinical symptoms, serum thyroxine, TRAb, thyroid ultrasound and orbital computed tomography. The sequenced sample was peripheral blood. V usage is TRBV7-9 and J usage is TRBJ2-3, with a tentative D call TRBD2 (6 bases). The sequence was collected from an adult man with Graves' ophthalmopathy. The CDR3 region is CASSESFRGSTDTQYF. The CDR3, as DNA: TGTGCCAGCAGCGAATCTTTTCGGGGGAGCACAGATACGCAGTATTTT.